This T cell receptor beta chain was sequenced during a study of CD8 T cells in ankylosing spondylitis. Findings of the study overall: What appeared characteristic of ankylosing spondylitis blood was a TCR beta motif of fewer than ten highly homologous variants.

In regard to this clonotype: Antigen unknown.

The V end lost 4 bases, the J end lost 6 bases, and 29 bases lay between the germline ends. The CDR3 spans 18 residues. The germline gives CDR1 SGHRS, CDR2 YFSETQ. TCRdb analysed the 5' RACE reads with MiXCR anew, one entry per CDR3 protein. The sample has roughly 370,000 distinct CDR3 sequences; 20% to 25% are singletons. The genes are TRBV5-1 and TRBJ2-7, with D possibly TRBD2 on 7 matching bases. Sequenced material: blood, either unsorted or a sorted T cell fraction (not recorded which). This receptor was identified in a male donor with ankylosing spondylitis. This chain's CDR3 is CASSRRGGYQRPFSEQYF. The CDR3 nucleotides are TGCGCCAGCAGCCGGAGGGGGGGCTACCAGCGTCCTTTCTCCGAGCAGTACTTC.